The rows below give T cell receptor beta chains drawn from one sample of a study of CD8+CD57+ T cells in acquired aplastic anemia. Each CDR3 protein gets one entry after TCRdb re-called the reads with MiXCR. The repertoire holds under 350,000 distinct CDR3 sequences, with approximately 55% as singletons. Material: sorted CD4+, CD8+, or CD8+CD57+ T cells (not recorded which) from PBMCs. All receptors derive from a human donor with severe aplastic anemia or a healthy control (not recorded which). Both conserved end residues are part of each CDR3. The D gene is left open where the match is weak. Only part of the rows carry a size: once, few, many, or a class if the clone is expanded.

len: 14; d_gene: TRBD2; j_gene: TRBJ2-1; v_gene: TRBV7-9; abundance: few; CDR3aa: CASSLAASGNEQFF; CDR3nt: TGTGCCAGCAGCTTAGCGGCTAGCGGCAATGAGCAGTTCTTC
len: 12; d_gene: NA; j_gene: TRBJ2-5; v_gene: TRBV15; abundance: many; CDR3aa: CATSRPMETQYF; CDR3nt: TGTGCCACCAGCAGACCGATGGAGACCCAGTACTTC
len: 14; d_gene: TRBD1; j_gene: TRBJ1-5; v_gene: TRBV7-2; abundance: NA; CDR3aa: CASSTRQGNQPQHF; CDR3nt: TGTGCCAGCAGCACGAGACAGGGGAATCAGCCCCAGCATTTT
len: 13; d_gene: TRBD1; j_gene: TRBJ2-2; v_gene: TRBV19; abundance: NA; CDR3aa: CASRDRGTGELFF; CDR3nt: TGTGCCAGCCGAGACAGGGGCACCGGGGAGCTGTTTTTT
len: 18; d_gene: TRBD2; j_gene: TRBJ2-3; v_gene: TRBV13; abundance: NA; CDR3aa: CASSLRGLAGGLTDPQYF; CDR3nt: TGTGCCAGCAGTCTTAGGGGGTTAGCGGGGGGGCTAACAGATCCGCAGTATTTT
len: 12; d_gene: NA; j_gene: TRBJ2-5; v_gene: TRBV5-1; abundance: NA; CDR3aa: CASSHREETQYF; CDR3nt: TGCGCCAGCAGCCACAGGGAAGAGACCCAGTACTTC
len: 12; d_gene: NA; j_gene: TRBJ1-1; v_gene: TRBV12-3/TRBV12-4; abundance: NA; CDR3aa: CASSQILTEAFF; CDR3nt: TGTGCCAGCAGTCAAATTCTGACTGAAGCTTTCTTT
len: 13; d_gene: NA; j_gene: TRBJ1-4; v_gene: TRBV29-1; abundance: few; CDR3aa: CSVVAGLDEKLFF; CDR3nt: TGCAGCGTTGTCGCGGGGCTGGACGAAAAACTGTTTTTT
len: 16; d_gene: TRBD1; j_gene: TRBJ1-1; v_gene: TRBV9; abundance: many; CDR3aa: CASNNGQGRRNTEAFF; CDR3nt: TGTGCCAGCAACAACGGACAGGGTCGTCGGAACACTGAAGCTTTCTTT
len: 16; d_gene: TRBD2; j_gene: TRBJ2-3; v_gene: TRBV7-9; abundance: NA; CDR3aa: CASSLLTSGSIDTQYF; CDR3nt: TGTGCCAGCAGCTTACTGACTAGCGGGAGCATAGATACGCAGTATTTT
len: 14; d_gene: TRBD1; j_gene: TRBJ1-2; v_gene: TRBV6-6; abundance: many; CDR3aa: CASSYGGTAYGYTF; CDR3nt: TGTGCCAGCAGTTACGGCGGGACAGCCTATGGCTACACCTTC
len: 14; d_gene: NA; j_gene: TRBJ1-6; v_gene: TRBV14; abundance: many; CDR3aa: CASSQMLLNSPLHF; CDR3nt: TGTGCCAGCAGCCAGATGTTGCTCAATTCACCCCTCCACTTT
len: 18; d_gene: TRBD1; j_gene: TRBJ2-3; v_gene: TRBV5-1; abundance: few; CDR3aa: CASSRRGAAGGPTDTQYF; CDR3nt: TGCGCCAGCAGTCGTCGAGGGGCGGCAGGGGGCCCCACAGATACGCAGTATTTT
len: 16; d_gene: TRBD1; j_gene: TRBJ2-7; v_gene: TRBV7-8; abundance: many; CDR3aa: CASSLAGQGFPYEQYF; CDR3nt: TGTGCCAGCAGCTTGGCGGGACAGGGGTTCCCCTACGAGCAGTACTTC
len: 13; d_gene: NA; j_gene: TRBJ1-2; v_gene: TRBV12-3/TRBV12-4; abundance: NA; CDR3aa: CASSPGTNGGYTF; CDR3nt: TGTGCCAGCAGTCCGGGGACAAATGGTGGCTACACCTTC
len: 14; d_gene: TRBD1; j_gene: TRBJ1-3; v_gene: TRBV19; abundance: NA; CDR3aa: CASSTGGDGNTIYF; CDR3nt: TGTGCCAGTAGTACAGGGGGCGACGGAAACACCATATATTTT
len: 13; d_gene: NA; j_gene: TRBJ2-1; v_gene: TRBV2; abundance: NA; CDR3aa: CASSGSGFNEQFF; CDR3nt: TGTGCCAGCAGCGGTAGTGGGTTCAATGAGCAGTTCTTC
len: 16; d_gene: NA; j_gene: TRBJ1-6; v_gene: TRBV7-8; abundance: NA; CDR3aa: CASSPTDTDYNSPLHF; CDR3nt: TGTGCCAGCAGCCCGACGGACACGGATTATAATTCGCCCCTCCACTTT
len: 16; d_gene: NA; j_gene: TRBJ2-2; v_gene: TRBV2; abundance: many; CDR3aa: CASSNGQSSNTGELFF; CDR3nt: TGTGCCAGCAGCAACGGACAGAGTTCGAACACCGGGGAGCTGTTTTTT
len: 15; d_gene: TRBD2; j_gene: TRBJ2-1; v_gene: TRBV10-3; abundance: NA; CDR3aa: CAISFKAGGPNEQFF; CDR3nt: TGTGCCATCAGCTTTAAAGCGGGGGGGCCCAATGAGCAGTTCTTC
len: 18; d_gene: TRBD1; j_gene: TRBJ2-5; v_gene: TRBV12-5; abundance: many; CDR3aa: CASGLVAGGRGRSETQYF; CDR3nt: TGTGCTAGTGGTTTGGTGGCAGGGGGCAGGGGAAGGTCAGAGACCCAGTACTTC
len: 13; d_gene: NA; j_gene: TRBJ1-6; v_gene: TRBV12-3/TRBV12-4; abundance: NA; CDR3aa: CASLRDLNSPLHF; CDR3nt: TGTGCCAGCTTACGGGACTTAAATTCACCCCTCCACTTT
len: 13; d_gene: NA; j_gene: TRBJ1-5; v_gene: TRBV24-1; abundance: few; CDR3aa: CATSDLGFGPQHF; CDR3nt: TGTGCCACCAGTGATTTGGGCTTCGGGCCCCAGCATTTT
len: 15; d_gene: TRBD1; j_gene: TRBJ2-5; v_gene: TRBV7-2; abundance: NA; CDR3aa: CASSPRTGGGETQYF; CDR3nt: TGTGCCAGCAGCCCGAGGACAGGGGGAGGAGAGACCCAGTACTTC
len: 12; d_gene: NA; j_gene: TRBJ1-1; v_gene: TRBV28; abundance: NA; CDR3aa: CASEGAHTEAFF; CDR3nt: TGTGCCAGCGAGGGTGCGCACACTGAAGCTTTCTTT
len: 12; d_gene: NA; j_gene: TRBJ1-2; v_gene: TRBV25-1; abundance: many; CDR3aa: CASSGGVDGYTF; CDR3nt: TGTGCCAGCAGTGGGGGGGTTGATGGCTACACCTTC
len: 15; d_gene: TRBD2; j_gene: TRBJ2-5; v_gene: TRBV7-3; abundance: NA; CDR3aa: CASSYRGGPGETQYF; CDR3nt: TGTGCCAGCAGTTATCGCGGGGGGCCGGGGGAGACCCAGTACTTC
len: 17; d_gene: TRBD2; j_gene: TRBJ2-1; v_gene: TRBV7-3; abundance: NA; CDR3aa: CASSSTGSGGFYNEQFF; CDR3nt: TGTGCCAGCAGCTCCACCGGAAGCGGGGGGTTTTACAATGAGCAGTTCTTC
len: 16; d_gene: NA; j_gene: TRBJ1-3; v_gene: TRBV11-1; abundance: many; CDR3aa: CASSLPGTSSGNTIYF; CDR3nt: TGTGCCAGCAGCTTACCGGGGACCAGCTCTGGAAACACCATATATTTT
len: 13; d_gene: NA; j_gene: TRBJ2-5; v_gene: TRBV7-3; abundance: NA; CDR3aa: CASSLQAYGTQYF; CDR3nt: TGTGCCAGCAGCCTACAGGCTTATGGGACCCAGTACTTC
len: 14; d_gene: NA; j_gene: TRBJ2-5; v_gene: TRBV19; abundance: NA; CDR3aa: CATSTGMGEETQYF; CDR3nt: TGTGCCACCTCGACAGGCATGGGGGAAGAGACCCAGTACTTC
len: 12; d_gene: NA; j_gene: TRBJ1-2; v_gene: TRBV5-4; abundance: NA; CDR3aa: CASSQGIYGYTF; CDR3nt: TGTGCCAGCAGCCAAGGAATCTATGGCTACACCTTC
len: 15; d_gene: TRBD1; j_gene: TRBJ1-6; v_gene: TRBV20-1; abundance: NA; CDR3aa: CSARRIGTGTSPLHF; CDR3nt: TGCAGTGCTAGACGTATAGGGACAGGGACTTCACCCCTCCACTTT
len: 12; d_gene: NA; j_gene: TRBJ1-2; v_gene: TRBV7-3; abundance: NA; CDR3aa: CASNNGGEGYTF; CDR3nt: TGTGCCAGCAATAACGGTGGAGAGGGCTACACCTTC
len: 12; d_gene: NA; j_gene: TRBJ1-6; v_gene: TRBV5-6; abundance: many; CDR3aa: CASSLANSPLHF; CDR3nt: TGTGCCAGCAGCTTGGCTAATTCACCCCTCCACTTT
len: 14; d_gene: NA; j_gene: TRBJ1-6; v_gene: TRBV7-3; abundance: NA; CDR3aa: CASSFNYNNSPLHF; CDR3nt: TGTGCCAGCAGCTTCAATTATAATAATTCACCCCTCCACTTT
len: 16; d_gene: NA; j_gene: TRBJ1-5; v_gene: TRBV10-2; abundance: NA; CDR3aa: CASHERGLEANQPQHF; CDR3nt: TGCGCCAGCCACGAACGAGGACTGGAGGCCAATCAGCCCCAGCATTTT
len: 15; d_gene: TRBD1; j_gene: TRBJ2-5; v_gene: TRBV7-3; abundance: NA; CDR3aa: CASSPRQGLAETQYF; CDR3nt: TGTGCCAGCAGCCCCCGACAGGGTTTAGCAGAGACCCAGTACTTC